The T cell receptor beta chain described here comes from a study of T cells after yellow fever vaccination. Findings and caveats of the study: Of the clonotypes, a small share occurred in both CD4 and CD8 compartments. Most primary-vaccination clones recurred post-booster (approximately 95% CD4, 88% CD8).

On this clonotype itself: The antigen is not known.

TCRdb used MiXCR to reprocess the 5' RACE reads, holding one entry per CDR3 protein. This sample has 350,000 to 450,000 distinct CDR3 sequences, with 18% found just once. The CDR3 length is 13 residues. Germline loops: CDR1 SEHNR, CDR2 FQNEAQ (reference sequence). The input for sequencing was PBMCs, taken before the yellow fever booster vaccination. The clonotype comes from a man aged 18-30 years who received the YFV17D yellow fever vaccine. The chain joins TRBV7-9 to TRBJ2-1; maybe TRBD1 (6 bases). CDR3 DNA: TGTGCTTCGCGTGGGGGCCCCTACAATGAGCAGTTCTTC. It specifies CASRGGPYNEQFF.